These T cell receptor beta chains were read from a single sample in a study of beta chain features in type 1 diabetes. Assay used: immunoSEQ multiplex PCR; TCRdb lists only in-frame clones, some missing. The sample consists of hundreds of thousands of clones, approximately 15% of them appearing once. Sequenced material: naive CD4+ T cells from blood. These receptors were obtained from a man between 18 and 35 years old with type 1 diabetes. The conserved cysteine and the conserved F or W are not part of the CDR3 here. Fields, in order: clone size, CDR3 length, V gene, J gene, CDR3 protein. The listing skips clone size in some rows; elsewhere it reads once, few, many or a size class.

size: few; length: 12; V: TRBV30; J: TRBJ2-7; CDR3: AWKRGLRWGEQY
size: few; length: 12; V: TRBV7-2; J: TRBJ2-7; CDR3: ASSLAQGFGEQY
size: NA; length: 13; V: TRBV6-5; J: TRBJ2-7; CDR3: ASSYQQEPPHEQY
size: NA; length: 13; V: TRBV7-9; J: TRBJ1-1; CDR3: ASSLGTQGNTEAF
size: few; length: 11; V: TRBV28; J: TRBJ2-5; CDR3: ASSVGQPSTQY
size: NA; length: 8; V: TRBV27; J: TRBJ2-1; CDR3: AIPEAEQF
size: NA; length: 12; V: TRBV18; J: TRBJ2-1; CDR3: ASSPPLAGGWEF
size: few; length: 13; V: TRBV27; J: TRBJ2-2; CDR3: ASTERGLRPGELF
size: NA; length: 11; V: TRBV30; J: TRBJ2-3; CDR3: AWSVADGDTQY
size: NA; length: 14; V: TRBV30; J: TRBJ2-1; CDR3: AWSRGTSFSYNEQF
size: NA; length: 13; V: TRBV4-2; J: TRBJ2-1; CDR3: ASSQAGGGTDEQF
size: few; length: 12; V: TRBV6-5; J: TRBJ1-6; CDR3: ASSHDRGRAPLH
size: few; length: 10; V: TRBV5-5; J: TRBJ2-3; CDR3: ASSSTTDTQY
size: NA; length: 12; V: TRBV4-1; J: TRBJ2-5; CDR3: ASSQAGLQETQY
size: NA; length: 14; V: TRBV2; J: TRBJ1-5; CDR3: ASSPVEVVGNQPQH
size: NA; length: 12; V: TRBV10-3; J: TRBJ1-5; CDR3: AISDYGQGQPQH
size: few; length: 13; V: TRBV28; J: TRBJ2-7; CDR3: ASSRSGTGEDEQY
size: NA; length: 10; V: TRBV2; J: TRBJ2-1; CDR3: ASSALYNEQF
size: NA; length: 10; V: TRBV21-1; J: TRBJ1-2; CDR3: ASSSSSYGYT
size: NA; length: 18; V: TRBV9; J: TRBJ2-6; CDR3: ASSFSQRRGSTLGANVLT